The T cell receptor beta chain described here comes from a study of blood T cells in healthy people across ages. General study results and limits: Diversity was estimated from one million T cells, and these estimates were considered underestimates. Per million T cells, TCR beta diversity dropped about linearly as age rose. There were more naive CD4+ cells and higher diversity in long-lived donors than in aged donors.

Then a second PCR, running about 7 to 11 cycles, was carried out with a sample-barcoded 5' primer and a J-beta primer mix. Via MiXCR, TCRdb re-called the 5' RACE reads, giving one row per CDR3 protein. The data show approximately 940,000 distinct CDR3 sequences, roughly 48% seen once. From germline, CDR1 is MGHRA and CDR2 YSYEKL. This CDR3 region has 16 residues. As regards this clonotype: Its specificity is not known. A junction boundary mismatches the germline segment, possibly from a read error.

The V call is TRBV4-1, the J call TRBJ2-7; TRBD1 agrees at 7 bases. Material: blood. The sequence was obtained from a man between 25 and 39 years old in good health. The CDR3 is CASSQGGQRLFYELYF. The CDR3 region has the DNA TGCGCCAGCAGCCAAGGGGGACAGAGGCTCTTCTACGAGCTGTACTTC.